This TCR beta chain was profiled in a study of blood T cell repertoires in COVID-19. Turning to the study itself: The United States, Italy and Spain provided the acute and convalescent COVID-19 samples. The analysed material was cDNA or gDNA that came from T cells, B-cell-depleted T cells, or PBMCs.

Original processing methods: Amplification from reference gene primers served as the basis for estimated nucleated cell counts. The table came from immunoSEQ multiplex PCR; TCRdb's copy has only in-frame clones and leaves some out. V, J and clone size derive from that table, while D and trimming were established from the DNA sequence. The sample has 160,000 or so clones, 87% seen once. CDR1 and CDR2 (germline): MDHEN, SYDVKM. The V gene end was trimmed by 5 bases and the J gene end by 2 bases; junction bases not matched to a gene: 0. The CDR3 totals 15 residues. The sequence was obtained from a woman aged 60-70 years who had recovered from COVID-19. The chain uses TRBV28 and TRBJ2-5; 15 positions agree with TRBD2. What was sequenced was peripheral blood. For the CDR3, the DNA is TGTGCCAGCAGTGGGACTAGCGGGGGGCAAGAGACCCAGTACTTC. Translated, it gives CASSGTSGGQETQYF.